The rows below give T cell receptor beta chains drawn from one sample of a study of graft-versus-host responses after intestinal transplantation. Method: immunoSEQ multiplex PCR; TCRdb's copy keeps in-frame clones and lacks some. The table shows 130,000 or so clones, with 90% to 95% occurring only once. These receptors' targets are unknown. The sequenced sample was unstimulated CD4+ T cells sorted from spleen or lymph node cells, obtained before intestinal transplant. These receptors all come from a human donor who received an intestinal transplant. Both conserved end residues are part of each CDR3. Clone size is given for some rows only: seen once, a few or many times, or a class if the clone is expanded.

TRBJ2-7 TRBV2 once 14 CASSDPGQALEQYF
TRBJ1-3 TRBV5-6 . 14 CASSEQGAGNTIYF
TRBJ1-2 TRBV6-1 . 14 CASLETGEIYGYTF
TRBJ2-3 TRBV5-1 . 16 CASSFPSGGATDTQYF
TRBJ2-2 TRBV6-5 . 14 CASKPLGVTGELFF
TRBJ1-2 TRBV7-2 . 12 CASSLNWDGYTF
TRBJ1-2 TRBV30 . 14 CAWSLTGGSHGYTF
TRBJ2-5 TRBV6-1 . 15 CASSKGTVMKETQYF
TRBJ2-7 TRBV11-3 . 15 CASSYLQGANYEQYF
TRBJ2-2 TRBV7-3 . 16 CASSLGGAMNTGELFF
TRBJ2-7 TRBV18 . 14 CASSPTDKWVEQYF
TRBJ1-1 TRBV7-9 . 15 CASSFVRGSIAEAFF
TRBJ2-3 TRBV5-1 once 16 CASSFRVADRTDTQYF
TRBJ2-1 TRBV5-5 . 15 CASSLGGGHYNEQFF
TRBJ2-1 TRBV6-6 once 11 CASSRPNEQFF
TRBJ2-5 TRBV11-3 . 16 CASSLVLWGFQETQYF
TRBJ2-7 TRBV27 . 13 CASSPDRFYEQYF
TRBJ2-7 TRBV6-1 . 14 CASRRGTDPYEQYF
TRBJ2-7 TRBV2 . 13 CASSGGGRYEQYF
TRBJ1-2 TRBV5-6 . 14 CASSLALGGRGYTF
TRBJ2-3 TRBV7-7 . 16 CASSPLGGAVTDTQYF
TRBJ1-3 TRBV5-1 . 15 CASSARTGSGNTIYF
TRBJ1-1 TRBV19 . 14 CASSIGGLNTEAFF
TRBJ1-1 TRBV18 . 14 CASTRQGGFAEAFF
TRBJ2-7 TRBV6-5 once 15 CASSGFRDRSYEQYF
TRBJ2-7 TRBV25-1 . 13 CASSEVGLSEQYF
TRBJ2-3 TRBV5-1 once 13 CASSRQSTDTQYF